Listed here is a single T cell receptor beta chain. Sequenced by immunoSEQ multiplex PCR; TCRdb stores in-frame clones only, minus some. The sample lists some 120,000 clones; almost 85% were seen once. This specimen belongs to a study of blood T cell repertoires in COVID-19. Trimming took 5 bases from V and 0 from J, leaving 5 bases between them. CDR3 length: 12 amino acids. CDR1 and CDR2 (germline): MNHNY, SVGAGI (reference sequence). Sequenced material: peripheral blood. The chain uses TRBV6-6 and TRBJ2-7; D ambiguous. This sequence was found in a human donor in a cohort sampled during active COVID-19. In DNA form, the CDR3 reads TGTGCCAGCAGTCCCGGCTCCTACGAGCAGTACTTC. It translates to CASSPGSYEQYF.